This T cell receptor beta chain was captured by sequencing in a study of radiotherapy plus CTLA-4 blockade in lung cancer. Germline V gives CDR1 GTSNPN, CDR2 SVGIG (reference sequence). Trimming took 1 base from V and 7 from J; bases not matched to a gene: 12. This CDR3 comprises 18 residues. This table comes from immunoSEQ multiplex PCR, and its TCRdb copy is limited to in-frame clones, with some not included. In the table there are over 60,000 clones, around 87% of which are singletons. The gene calls are TRBV30 and TRBJ2-3, with 15 bases fitting TRBD2. The sequenced sample was peripheral blood, obtained from a patient treated with radiotherapy plus ipilimumab. This TCR derives from a human donor with non-small cell lung cancer who had stable disease on radiotherapy plus ipilimumab. Here the CDR3 reads CAWSAVTGTSGGTNTQYF. For the CDR3, the DNA is TGTGCCTGGAGTGCCGTCACCGGGACTAGCGGGGGGACGAATACGCAGTATTTT.